This T cell receptor (beta chain) is from a study of CXCR3-negative and CXCR3-positive naive CD8 T cells. Looking at the study overall: The study obtained roughly 140 million TRB reads, about 1.5 +/- 0.3 million per library. Study-wide points: Similar TRBV-TRBJ usage characterized naive CXCR3-negative and CXCR3-positive cells; memory cells differed.

TRB cDNA was prepared as libraries by UMI-labeled 5' RACE. TCRdb reanalyzed the 5' RACE reads, giving one entry per CDR3 protein sequence and no DNA. This listing includes 46,000 or so distinct CDR3 sequences. For this clonotype: The target antigen is unknown.

Per the germline V gene, CDR1 is SGHTA and CDR2 is FQGNSA. This CDR3 has 15 amino acids. The V call is TRBV7-2, the J call TRBJ2-7; TCRdb names TRBD1, which stays unverified in the absence of DNA. The TCR was taken from a human donor in good health. Some clones in this sample may be carry-over from other donors' samples. The sequencing input was naive CXCR3- CD8+ T cells from blood. Subset meaning: CD45RO-CCR7+CD27+CD95- naive CD8+ T cells lacking CXCR3 (TNR3-). CDR3 sequence reads: CASSLSGRGTYEQYF.